This T cell receptor (beta chain) comes out of a study of T-cell reconstitution after alpha-beta-depleted transplantation in children. The germline V gene encodes CDR1 WSHSY and CDR2 SAAADI. Trimming took 2 bases from V and 8 from J, leaving 7 bases between them. This CDR3 is 11 amino acids long. Unique molecular identifiers tagged the TCRbeta library. Via MiXCR, TCRdb re-called the PCR reads, giving one row per CDR3 protein. Altogether 190,000 or so distinct CDR3 sequences are present, less than 8% being singletons, with the ten largest covering about 3%. Here the sequenced sample was PBMCs from the stem cell graft donor, taken from the stem cell graft. The chain carries TRBV10-2 and TRBJ2-7, with D perhaps TRBD1 (5 bases). The sequence was obtained from a human donor who donated a stem cell graft to a child with Wiskott-Aldrich syndrome. CDR3 protein: CASSETGQQYF. Written as DNA, the CDR3 is TGCGCCAGCAGTGAGACAGGACAGCAGTACTTC.